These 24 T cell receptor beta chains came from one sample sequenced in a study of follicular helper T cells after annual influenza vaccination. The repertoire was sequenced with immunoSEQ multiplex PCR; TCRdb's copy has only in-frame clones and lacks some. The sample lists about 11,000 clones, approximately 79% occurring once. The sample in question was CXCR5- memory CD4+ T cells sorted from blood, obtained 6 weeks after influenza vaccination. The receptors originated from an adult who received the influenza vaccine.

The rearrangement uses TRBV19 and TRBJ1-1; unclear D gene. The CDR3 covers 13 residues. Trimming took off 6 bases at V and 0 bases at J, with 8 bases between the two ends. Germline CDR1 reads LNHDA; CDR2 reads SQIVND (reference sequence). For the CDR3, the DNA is TGTGCCAGTAGCCGGGTGATGAACACTGAAGCTTTCTTT. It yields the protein CASSRVMNTEAFF.

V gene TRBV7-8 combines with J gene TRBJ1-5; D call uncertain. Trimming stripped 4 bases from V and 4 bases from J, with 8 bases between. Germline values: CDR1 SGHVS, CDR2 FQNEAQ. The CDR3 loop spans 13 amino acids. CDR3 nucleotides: TGTGCCAGCAGCTACTTATTGAATCAGCCCCAGCATTTT. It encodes CASSYLLNQPQHF.

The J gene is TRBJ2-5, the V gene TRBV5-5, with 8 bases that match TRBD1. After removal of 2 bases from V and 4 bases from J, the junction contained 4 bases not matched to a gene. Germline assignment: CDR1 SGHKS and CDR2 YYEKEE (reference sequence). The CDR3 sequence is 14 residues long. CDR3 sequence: CASSFRGPGETQYF. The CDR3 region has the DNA TGTGCCAGCAGCTTCAGGGGGCCTGGAGAGACCCAGTACTTC.

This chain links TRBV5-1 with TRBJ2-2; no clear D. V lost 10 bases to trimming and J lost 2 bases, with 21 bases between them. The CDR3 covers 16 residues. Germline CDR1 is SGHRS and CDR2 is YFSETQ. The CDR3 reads CAARAMAESNTGELFF. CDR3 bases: TGCGCCGCAAGGGCGATGGCCGAATCTAACACCGGGGAGCTGTTTTTT. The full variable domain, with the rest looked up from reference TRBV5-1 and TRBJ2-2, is KAGVTQTPRYLIKTRGQQVTLSCSPISGHRSVSWYQQTPGQGLQFLFEYFSETQRNKGNFPGRFSGRQFSNSRSEMNVSTLELGDSALYLCAARAMAESNTGELFFGEGSRLTVL.

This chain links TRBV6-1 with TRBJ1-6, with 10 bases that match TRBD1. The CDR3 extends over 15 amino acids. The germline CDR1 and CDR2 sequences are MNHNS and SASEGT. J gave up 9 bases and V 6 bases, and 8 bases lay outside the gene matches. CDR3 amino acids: CASRATDRGISPLHF. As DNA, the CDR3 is TGTGCCAGCAGAGCAACGGACAGGGGGATTTCACCCCTCCACTTT.

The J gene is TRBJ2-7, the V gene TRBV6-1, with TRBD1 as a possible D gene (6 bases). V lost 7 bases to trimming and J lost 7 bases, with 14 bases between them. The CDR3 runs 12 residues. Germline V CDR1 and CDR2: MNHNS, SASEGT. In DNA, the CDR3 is TGTGCCAGCAACCCCCTAGGGGGTGAGCAGTACTTC. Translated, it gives CASNPLGGEQYF.

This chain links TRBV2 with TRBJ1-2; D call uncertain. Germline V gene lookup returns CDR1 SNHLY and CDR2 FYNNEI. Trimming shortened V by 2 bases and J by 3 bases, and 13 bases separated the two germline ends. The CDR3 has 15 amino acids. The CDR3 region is CASSESPKPDYGYTF. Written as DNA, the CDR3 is TGTGCCAGCAGTGAAAGCCCAAAACCCGACTATGGCTACACCTTC.

Here the CDR3 DNA reads TGTGCCAGCAGTTTATCATATCAGGGGATGGGCTACACCTTC. It translates to CASSLSYQGMGYTF. The V and J genes are TRBV27 and TRBJ1-2, with D perhaps matching TRBD1 (6 bases). V lost 0 bases and J 8 bases, leaving 13 bases between the germline ends. This CDR3 has 14 residues. CDR1 MNHEY and CDR2 SMNVEV come from the germline V gene (reference sequence).

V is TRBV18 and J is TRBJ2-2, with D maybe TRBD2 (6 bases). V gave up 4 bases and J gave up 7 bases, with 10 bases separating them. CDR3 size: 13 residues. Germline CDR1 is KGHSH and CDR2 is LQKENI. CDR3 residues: CASSRQEGGELFF. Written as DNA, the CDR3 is TGTGCCAGCTCACGGCAGGAGGGCGGGGAGCTGTTTTTT.

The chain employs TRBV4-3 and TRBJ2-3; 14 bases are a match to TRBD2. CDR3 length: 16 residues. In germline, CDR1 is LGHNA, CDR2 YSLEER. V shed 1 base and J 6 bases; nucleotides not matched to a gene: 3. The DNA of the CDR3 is TGCGCCAGCAGCCAAGGGACTAGCGGGGGGTTGGATACGCAGTATTTT. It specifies CASSQGTSGGLDTQYF.

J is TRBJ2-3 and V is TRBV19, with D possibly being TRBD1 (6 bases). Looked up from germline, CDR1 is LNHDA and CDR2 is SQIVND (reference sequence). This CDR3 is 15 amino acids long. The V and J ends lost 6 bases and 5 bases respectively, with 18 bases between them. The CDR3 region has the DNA TGTGCCAGTAGGGTTTCAGGGGTTCGGGGAGATACGCAGTATTTT. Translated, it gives CASRVSGVRGDTQYF.

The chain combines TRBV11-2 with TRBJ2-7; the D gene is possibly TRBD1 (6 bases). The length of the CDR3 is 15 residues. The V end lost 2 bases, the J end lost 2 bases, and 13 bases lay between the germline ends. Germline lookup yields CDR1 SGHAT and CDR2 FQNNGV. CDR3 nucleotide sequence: TGTGCCAGCAGCTTAATTTTAGGGGGAACCTACGAGCAGTACTTC. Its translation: CASSLILGGTYEQYF.

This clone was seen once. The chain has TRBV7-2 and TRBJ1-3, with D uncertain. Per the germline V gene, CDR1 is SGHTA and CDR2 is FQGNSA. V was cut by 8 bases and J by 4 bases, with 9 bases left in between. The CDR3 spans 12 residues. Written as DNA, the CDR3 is TGTGCCAGCCGCCCGGCGGGAAACACCATATATTTT. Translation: CASRPAGNTIYF.

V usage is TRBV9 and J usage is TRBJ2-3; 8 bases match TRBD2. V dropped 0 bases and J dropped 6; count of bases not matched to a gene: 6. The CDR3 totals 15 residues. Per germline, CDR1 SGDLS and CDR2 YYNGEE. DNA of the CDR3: TGTGCCAGCAGCGTAGCGGCGGGGGGTAGGGATACGCAGTATTTT. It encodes CASSVAAGGRDTQYF.

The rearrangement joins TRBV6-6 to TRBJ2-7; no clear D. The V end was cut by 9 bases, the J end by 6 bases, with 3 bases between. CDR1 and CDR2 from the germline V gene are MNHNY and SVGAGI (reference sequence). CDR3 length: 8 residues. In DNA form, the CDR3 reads TGTGCCAGGATCGAGCAGTACTTC. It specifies CARIEQYF.

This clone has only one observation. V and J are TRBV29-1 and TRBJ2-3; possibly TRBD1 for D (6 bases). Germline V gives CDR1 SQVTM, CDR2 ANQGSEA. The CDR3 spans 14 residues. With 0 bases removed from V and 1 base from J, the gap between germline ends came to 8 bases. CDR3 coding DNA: TGCAGCGTTGAAGATCGGACAGGCACAGATACGCAGTATTTT. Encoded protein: CSVEDRTGTDTQYF.

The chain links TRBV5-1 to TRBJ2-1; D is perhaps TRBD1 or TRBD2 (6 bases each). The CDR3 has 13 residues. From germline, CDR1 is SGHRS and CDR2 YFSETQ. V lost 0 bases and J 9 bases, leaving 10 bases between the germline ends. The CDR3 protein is CASSLGGGPEQFF. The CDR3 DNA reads TGCGCCAGCAGCTTGGGAGGGGGGCCTGAGCAGTTCTTC.

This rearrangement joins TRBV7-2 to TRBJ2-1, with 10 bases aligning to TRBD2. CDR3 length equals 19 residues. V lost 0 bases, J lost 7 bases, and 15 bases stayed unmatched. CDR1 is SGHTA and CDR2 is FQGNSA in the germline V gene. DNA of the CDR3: TGTGCCAGCAGCTTAGCACCGAGGGTCCTAGCGGGGGCCGGGAATGAGCAGTTCTTC. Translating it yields CASSLAPRVLAGAGNEQFF.

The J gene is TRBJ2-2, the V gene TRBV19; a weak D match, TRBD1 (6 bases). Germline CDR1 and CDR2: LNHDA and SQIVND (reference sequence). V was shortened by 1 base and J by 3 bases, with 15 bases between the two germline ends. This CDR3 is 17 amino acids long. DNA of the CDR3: TGTGCCAGTAGTATAGCCAACAGGGCTCGGGACACCGGGGAGCTGTTTTTT. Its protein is CASSIANRARDTGELFF. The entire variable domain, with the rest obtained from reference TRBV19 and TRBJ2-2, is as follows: DGGITQSPKYLFRKEGQNVTLSCEQNLNHDAMYWYRQDPGQGLRLIYYSQIVNDFQKGDIAEGYSVSREKKESFPLTVTSAQKNPTAFYLCASSIANRARDTGELFFGEGSRLTVL.

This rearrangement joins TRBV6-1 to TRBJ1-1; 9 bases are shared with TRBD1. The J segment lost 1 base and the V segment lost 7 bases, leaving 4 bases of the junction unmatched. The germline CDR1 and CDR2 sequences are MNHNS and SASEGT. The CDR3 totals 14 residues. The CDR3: CASKPGQGNTEAFF. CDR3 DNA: TGTGCCAGCAAGCCGGGACAGGGGAACACTGAAGCTTTCTTT.

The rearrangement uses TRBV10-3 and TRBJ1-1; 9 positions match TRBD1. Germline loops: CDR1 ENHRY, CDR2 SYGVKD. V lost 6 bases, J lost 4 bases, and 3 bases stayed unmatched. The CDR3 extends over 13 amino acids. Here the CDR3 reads CAIREQGATEAFF. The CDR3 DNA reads TGTGCCATCAGGGAACAGGGGGCCACTGAAGCTTTCTTT.

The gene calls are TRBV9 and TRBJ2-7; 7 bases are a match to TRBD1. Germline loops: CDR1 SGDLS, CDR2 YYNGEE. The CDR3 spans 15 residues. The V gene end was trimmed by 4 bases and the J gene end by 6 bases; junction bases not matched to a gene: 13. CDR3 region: CASSKRTGDSGEQYF. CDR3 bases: TGTGCCAGCAGCAAGCGCACAGGGGACAGTGGCGAGCAGTACTTC.

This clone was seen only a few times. CDR3 protein: CASSEALGDTEAFF. In DNA form, the CDR3 reads TGTGCCAGCAGTGAAGCTTTAGGCGACACTGAAGCTTTCTTT. The chain combines TRBV25-1 with TRBJ1-1; D gene ambiguous. This CDR3 comprises 14 residues. Germline lookup yields CDR1 MGHDK and CDR2 SYGVNS. Trimming removed 2 bases at V and 3 bases at J, with 10 bases between.

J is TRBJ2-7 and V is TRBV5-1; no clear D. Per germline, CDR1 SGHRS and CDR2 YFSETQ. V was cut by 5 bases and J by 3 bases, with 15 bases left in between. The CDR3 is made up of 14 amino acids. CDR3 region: CASRRANGVYEQYF. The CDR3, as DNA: TGCGCCAGCAGAAGGGCAAATGGGGTCTACGAGCAGTACTTC.